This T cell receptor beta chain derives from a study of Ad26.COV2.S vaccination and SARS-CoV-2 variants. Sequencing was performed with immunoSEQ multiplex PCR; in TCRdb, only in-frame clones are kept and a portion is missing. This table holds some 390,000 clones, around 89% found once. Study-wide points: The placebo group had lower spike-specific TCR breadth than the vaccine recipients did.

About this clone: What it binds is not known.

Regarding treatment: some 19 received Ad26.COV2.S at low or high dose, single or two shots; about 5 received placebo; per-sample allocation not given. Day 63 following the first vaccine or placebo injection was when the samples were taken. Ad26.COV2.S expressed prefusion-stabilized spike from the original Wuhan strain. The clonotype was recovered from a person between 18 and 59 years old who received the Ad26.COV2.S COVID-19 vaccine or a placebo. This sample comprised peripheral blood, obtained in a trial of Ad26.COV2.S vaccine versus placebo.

DNA for the CDR3: TGTGCCAGCAGTAGGTCAGATACGCAGTATTTT. Translating it yields CASSRSDTQYF. The chain couples TRBV27 to TRBJ2-3; D remains unclear. Trimming shortened V by 5 bases and J by 4 bases, and 4 bases separated the two germline ends. CDR3 length: 11 residues. Per the germline V gene, CDR1 is MNHEY and CDR2 is SMNVEV (reference sequence).